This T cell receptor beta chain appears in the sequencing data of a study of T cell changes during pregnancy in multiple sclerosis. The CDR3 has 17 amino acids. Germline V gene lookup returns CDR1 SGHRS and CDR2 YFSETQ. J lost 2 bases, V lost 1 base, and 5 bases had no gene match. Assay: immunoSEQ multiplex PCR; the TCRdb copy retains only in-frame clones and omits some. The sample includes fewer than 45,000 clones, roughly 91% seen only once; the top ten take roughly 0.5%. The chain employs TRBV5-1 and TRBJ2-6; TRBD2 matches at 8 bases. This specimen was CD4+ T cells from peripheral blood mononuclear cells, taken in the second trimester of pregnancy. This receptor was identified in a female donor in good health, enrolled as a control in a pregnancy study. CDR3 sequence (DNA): TGCGCCAGCAGCTTGTTGTTCGGGGGGGCTGGGGCCAACGTCCTGACTTTC. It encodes CASSLLFGGAGANVLTF. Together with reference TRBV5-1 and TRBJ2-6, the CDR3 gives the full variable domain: KAGVTQTPRYLIKTRGQQVTLSCSPISGHRSVSWYQQTPGQGLQFLFEYFSETQRNKGNFPGRFSGRQFSNSRSEMNVSTLELGDSALYLCASSLLFGGAGANVLTFGAGSRLTVL.